These 8 T cell receptor beta chains were all obtained from the same sample, sequenced in a study of T cell clones after liver transplantation. The table came from immunoSEQ multiplex PCR; TCRdb's copy has only in-frame clones and leaves some out. The sample includes nearly 45,000 clones, around 83% of them seen just once. The sequencing used CD4+ T cells from blood, collected 24 months after liver transplant. The receptors were sampled from a human patient who received a liver transplant. Some T cells may have come from the graft donor.

The chain has TRBV4-1 and TRBJ2-3, with D possibly being TRBD2 (5 bases). Germline CDR1 reads MGHRA; CDR2 reads YSYEKL. V was clipped by 4 bases and J by 3 bases, with 14 bases between them. CDR3 length: 15 residues. DNA for the CDR3: TGCGCCAGCAGCCCGACTACAACTAGAACAGATACGCAGTATTTT. Translation gives CASSPTTTRTDTQYF.

The chain links TRBV27 to TRBJ2-3; maybe TRBD1 (6 bases). Trimming removed 4 bases at V and 2 bases at J, with 16 bases between. Germline V gene sequence: CDR1 MNHEY, CDR2 SMNVEV (reference sequence). CDR3 size: 16 residues. The CDR3 protein is CASSSTGRWSTDTQYF. The CDR3 nucleotides read TGTGCCAGCAGTTCTACAGGGAGATGGTCCACAGATACGCAGTATTTT.

The chain joins TRBV6-6 to TRBJ2-7; D is uncertain. CDR1 MNHNY and CDR2 SVGAGI come from the germline V gene (reference sequence). Trimming left V 2 bases short and J 6 bases short, with 5 bases between. There are 11 residues in the CDR3. The CDR3 protein is CASSYNGEQYF. In DNA form, the CDR3 reads TGTGCCAGCAGTTACAATGGCGAGCAGTACTTC.

The V gene is TRBV2, the J gene TRBJ1-2; 8 nucleotides match TRBD1. Germline-derived CDR1 and CDR2 are SNHLY and FYNNEI. The CDR3 length is 14 residues. V lost 3 bases, J lost 2 bases, and 2 bases stayed unmatched. The CDR3 coding sequence is TGTGCCAGCAGTGATCAGGGGGCAAACTATGGCTACACCTTC. Protein sequence: CASSDQGANYGYTF.

This clone was detected only once. The chain is built from TRBV29-1 and TRBJ2-1, with 10 nucleotides matching TRBD2. V shed 6 bases, J shed 7 bases, and the junction held 12 bases outside the gene matches. Germline-derived CDR1 and CDR2 are SQVTM and ANQGSEA. The CDR3 is made up of 15 amino acids. The CDR3 spells CSVRKAGGPGNEQFF. As DNA, the CDR3 is TGCAGCGTGCGGAAAGCGGGGGGGCCTGGTAATGAGCAGTTCTTC.

The chain combines TRBV2 with TRBJ2-5; the D gene is possibly TRBD1 (6 bases). In germline, CDR1 is SNHLY, CDR2 FYNNEI. The ends were cut back, 6 bases at V and 5 bases at J, with 19 bases in the middle. CDR3 length equals 15 residues. CDR3 nucleotide sequence: TGTGCCAGCAGGGAACGCACAGGGAGAGAGGAGACCCAGTACTTC. Translating gives CASRERTGREETQYF. Full variable domain (missing parts from reference TRBV2 and TRBJ2-5): EPEVTQTPSHQVTQMGQEVILRCVPISNHLYFYWYRQILGQKVEFLVSFYNNEISEKSEIFDDQFSVERPDGSNFTLKIRSTKLEDSAMYFCASRERTGREETQYFGPGTRLLVL.

The CDR3, as DNA: TGCGCCAGCAGCAAGAGAGGGGAGAACACTGAAGCTTTCTTT. Amino acid sequence: CASSKRGENTEAFF. V gene TRBV5-1 combines with J gene TRBJ1-1; TRBD1 might be the D (5 bases). This CDR3 spans 14 amino acids. Deletions cut 4 bases from V and 1 base from J, with 11 bases between. Germline V lookup: CDR1 SGHRS, CDR2 YFSETQ.

The rearrangement links TRBV7-2 to TRBJ2-7, with TRBD1 matching 8 bases. The V gene end was trimmed by 9 bases and the J gene end by 0 bases; junction bases not matched to a gene: 10. The CDR3 is made up of 15 amino acids. The V gene's germline CDR1 is SGHTA and CDR2 FQGNSA. In DNA form, the CDR3 reads TGTGCCAGTAAGGCATGGACAGGGAACTCCTACGAGCAGTACTTC. It is translated as CASKAWTGNSYEQYF.